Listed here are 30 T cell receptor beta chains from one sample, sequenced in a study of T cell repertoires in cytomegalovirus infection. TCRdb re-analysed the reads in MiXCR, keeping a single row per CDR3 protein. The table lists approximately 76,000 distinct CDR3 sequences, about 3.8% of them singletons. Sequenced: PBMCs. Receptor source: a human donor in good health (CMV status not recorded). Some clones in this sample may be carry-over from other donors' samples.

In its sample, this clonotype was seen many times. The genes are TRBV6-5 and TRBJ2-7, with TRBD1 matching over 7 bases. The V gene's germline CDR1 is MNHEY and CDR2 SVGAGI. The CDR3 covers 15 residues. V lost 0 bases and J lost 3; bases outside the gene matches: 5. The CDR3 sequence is CASSYSRGPGYEQYF. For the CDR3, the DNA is TGTGCCAGCAGTTACTCTAGGGGGCCTGGCTACGAGCAGTACTTC.

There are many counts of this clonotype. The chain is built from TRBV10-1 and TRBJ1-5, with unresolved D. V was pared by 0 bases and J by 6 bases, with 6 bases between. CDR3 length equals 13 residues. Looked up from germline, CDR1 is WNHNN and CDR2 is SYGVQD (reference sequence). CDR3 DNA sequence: TGCGCCAGCAGTGAGTCTGCGGGTCAGCCCCAGCATTTT. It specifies CASSESAGQPQHF.

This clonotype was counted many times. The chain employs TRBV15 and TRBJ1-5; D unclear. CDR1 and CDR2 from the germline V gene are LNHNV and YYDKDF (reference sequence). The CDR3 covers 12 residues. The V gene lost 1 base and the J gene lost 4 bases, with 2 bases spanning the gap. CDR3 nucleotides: TGTGCCACCAGCAGAGGGAATCAGCCCCAGCATTTT. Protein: CATSRGNQPQHF.

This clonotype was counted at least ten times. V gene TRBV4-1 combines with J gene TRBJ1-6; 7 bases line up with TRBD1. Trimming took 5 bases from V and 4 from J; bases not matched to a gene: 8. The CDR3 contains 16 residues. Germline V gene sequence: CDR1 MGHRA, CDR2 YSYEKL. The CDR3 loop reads CASSEWDSGYNSPLHF. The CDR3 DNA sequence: TGCGCCAGCAGCGAATGGGACAGCGGTTATAATTCACCCCTCCACTTT.

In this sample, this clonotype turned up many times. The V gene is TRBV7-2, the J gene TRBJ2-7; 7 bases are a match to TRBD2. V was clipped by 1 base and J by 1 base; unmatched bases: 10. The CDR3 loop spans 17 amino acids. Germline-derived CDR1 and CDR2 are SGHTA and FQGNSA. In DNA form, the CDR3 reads TGTGCCAGCAGCTTAGGATGGGGGGGAAAAAGGTCCTACGAGCAGTACTTC. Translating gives CASSLGWGGKRSYEQYF.

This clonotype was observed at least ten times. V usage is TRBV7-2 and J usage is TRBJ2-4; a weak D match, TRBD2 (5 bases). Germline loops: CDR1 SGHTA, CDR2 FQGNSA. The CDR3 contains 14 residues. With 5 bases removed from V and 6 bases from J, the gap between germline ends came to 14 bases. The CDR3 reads CASSPPGWGNIQYF. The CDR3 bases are TGTGCCAGCAGCCCACCGGGGTGGGGAAACATTCAGTACTTC.

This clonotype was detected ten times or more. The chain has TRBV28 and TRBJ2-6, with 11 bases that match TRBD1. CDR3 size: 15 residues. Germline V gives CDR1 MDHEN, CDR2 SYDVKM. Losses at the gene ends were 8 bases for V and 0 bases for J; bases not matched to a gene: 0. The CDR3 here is CASGTGGSGANVLTF. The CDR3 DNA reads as TGTGCCAGCGGGACAGGGGGCTCTGGGGCCAACGTCCTGACTTTC. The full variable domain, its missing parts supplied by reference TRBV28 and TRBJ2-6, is DVKVTQSSRYLVKRTGEKVFLECVQDMDHENMFWYRQDPGLGLRLIYFSYDVKMKEKGDIPEGYSVSREKKERFSLILESASTNQTSMYLCASGTGGSGANVLTFGAGSRLTVL.

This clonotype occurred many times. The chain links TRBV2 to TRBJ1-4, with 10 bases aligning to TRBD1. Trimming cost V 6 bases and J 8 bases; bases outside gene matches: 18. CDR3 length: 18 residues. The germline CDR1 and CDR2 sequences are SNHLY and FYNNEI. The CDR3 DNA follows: TGTGCCAGCAGCGGTTCCGGGACAGGGGATGGTGTTAAGGAAAAACTGTTTTTT. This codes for CASSGSGTGDGVKEKLFF.

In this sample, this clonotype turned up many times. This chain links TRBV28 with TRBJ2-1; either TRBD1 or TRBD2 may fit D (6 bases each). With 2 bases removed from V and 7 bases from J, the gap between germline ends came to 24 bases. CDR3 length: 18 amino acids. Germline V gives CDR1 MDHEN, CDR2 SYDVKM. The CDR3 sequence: CASSLVFLRDNPGNEQFF. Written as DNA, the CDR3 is TGTGCCAGCAGTTTAGTTTTCTTGCGGGACAACCCGGGGAATGAGCAGTTCTTC.

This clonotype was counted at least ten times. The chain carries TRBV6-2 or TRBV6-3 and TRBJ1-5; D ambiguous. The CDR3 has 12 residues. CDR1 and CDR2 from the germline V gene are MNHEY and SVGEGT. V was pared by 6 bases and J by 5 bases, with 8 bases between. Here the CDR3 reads CASSKGYQPQHF. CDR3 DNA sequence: TGTGCCAGCAGCAAGGGCTATCAGCCCCAGCATTTT.

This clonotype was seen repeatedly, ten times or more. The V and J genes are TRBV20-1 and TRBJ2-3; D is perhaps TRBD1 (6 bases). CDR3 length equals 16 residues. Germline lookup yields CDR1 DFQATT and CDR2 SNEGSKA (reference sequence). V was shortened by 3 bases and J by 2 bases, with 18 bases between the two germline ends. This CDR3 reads CSASAAGEHTTDTQYF. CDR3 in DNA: TGCAGTGCTAGTGCGGCAGGGGAGCACACCACAGATACGCAGTATTTT.

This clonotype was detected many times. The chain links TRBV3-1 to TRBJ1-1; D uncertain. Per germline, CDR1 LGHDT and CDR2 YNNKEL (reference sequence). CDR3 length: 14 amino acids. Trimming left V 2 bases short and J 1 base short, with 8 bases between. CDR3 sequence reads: CASSQLWPNTEAFF. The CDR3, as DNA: TGTGCCAGCAGCCAACTCTGGCCGAACACTGAAGCTTTCTTT.

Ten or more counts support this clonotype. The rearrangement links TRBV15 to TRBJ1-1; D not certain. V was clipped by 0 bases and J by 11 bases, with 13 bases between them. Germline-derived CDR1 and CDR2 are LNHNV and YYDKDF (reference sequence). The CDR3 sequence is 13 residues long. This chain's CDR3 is CATSRDAAERAFF. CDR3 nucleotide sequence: TGTGCCACCAGCAGAGATGCCGCAGAAAGGGCTTTCTTT.

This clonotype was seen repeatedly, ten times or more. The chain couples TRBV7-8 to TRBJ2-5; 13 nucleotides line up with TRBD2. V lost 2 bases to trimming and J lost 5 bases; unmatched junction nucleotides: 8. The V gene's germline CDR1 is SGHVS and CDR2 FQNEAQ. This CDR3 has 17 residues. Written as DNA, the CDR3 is TGTGCCAGCAGCTTAACACTAGCGGGGGGGCCTCGGGAGACCCAGTACTTC. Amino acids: CASSLTLAGGPRETQYF.

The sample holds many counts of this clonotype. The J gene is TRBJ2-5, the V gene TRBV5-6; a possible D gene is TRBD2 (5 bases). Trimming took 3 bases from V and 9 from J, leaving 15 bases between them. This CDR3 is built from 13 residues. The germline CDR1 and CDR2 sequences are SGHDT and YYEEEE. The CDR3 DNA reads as TGTGCCAGCAGCTCTCCGAGTTCGGAGGCCCAGTACTTC. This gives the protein CASSSPSSEAQYF.

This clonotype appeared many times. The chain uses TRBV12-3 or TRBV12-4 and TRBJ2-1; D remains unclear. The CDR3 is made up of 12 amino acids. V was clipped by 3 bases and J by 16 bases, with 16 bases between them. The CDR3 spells CASSFGEQLVFF. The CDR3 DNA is TGTGCCAGCAGTTTTGGAGAGCAACTGGTTTTCTTC.

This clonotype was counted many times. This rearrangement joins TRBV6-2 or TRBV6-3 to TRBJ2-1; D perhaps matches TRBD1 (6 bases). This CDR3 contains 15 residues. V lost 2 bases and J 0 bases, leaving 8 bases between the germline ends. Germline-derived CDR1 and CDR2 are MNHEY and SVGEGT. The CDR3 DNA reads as TGTGCCAGCAGTTACAGGGGGAGCTCCTACAATGAGCAGTTCTTC. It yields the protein CASSYRGSSYNEQFF.

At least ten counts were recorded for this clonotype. CDR3 amino acids: CAISENSLAQHF. CDR3 nucleotides: TGTGCCATCAGTGAGAACTCCCTCGCCCAGCATTTT. The rearrangement links TRBV10-3 to TRBJ1-5; no firm D call. Germline CDR1 and CDR2: ENHRY and SYGVKD. The CDR3 is made up of 12 amino acids. With 2 bases removed from V and 11 bases from J, the gap between germline ends came to 10 bases.

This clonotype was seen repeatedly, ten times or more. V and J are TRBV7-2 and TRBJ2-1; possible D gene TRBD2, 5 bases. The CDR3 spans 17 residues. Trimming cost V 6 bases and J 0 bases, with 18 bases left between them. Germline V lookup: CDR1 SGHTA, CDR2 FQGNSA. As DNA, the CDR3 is TGTGCCAGCAGTCCGAGAAAAGGACTGATCTCCTACAATGAGCAGTTCTTC. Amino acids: CASSPRKGLISYNEQFF.

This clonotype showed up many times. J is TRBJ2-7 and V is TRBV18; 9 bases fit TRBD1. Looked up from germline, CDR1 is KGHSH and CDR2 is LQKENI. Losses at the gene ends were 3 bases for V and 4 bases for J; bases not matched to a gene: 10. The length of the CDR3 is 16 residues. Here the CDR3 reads CASSPNFGGQGYEQYF. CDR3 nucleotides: TGTGCCAGCTCACCGAATTTTGGGGGACAGGGTTACGAGCAGTACTTC. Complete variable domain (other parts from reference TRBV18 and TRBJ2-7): NAGVMQNPRHLVRRRGQEARLRCSPMKGHSHVYWYRQLPEEGLKFMVYLQKENIIDESGMPKERFSAEFPKEGPSILRIQQVVRGDSAAYFCASSPNFGGQGYEQYFGPGTRLTVT.

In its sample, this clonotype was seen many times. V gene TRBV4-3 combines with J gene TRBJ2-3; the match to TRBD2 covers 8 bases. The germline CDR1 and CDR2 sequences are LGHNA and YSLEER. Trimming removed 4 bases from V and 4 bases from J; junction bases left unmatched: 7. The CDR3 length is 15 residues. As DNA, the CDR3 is TGCGCCAGCAGCCTCGGGAGCGGGGGTGCAGATACGCAGTATTTT. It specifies CASSLGSGGADTQYF.

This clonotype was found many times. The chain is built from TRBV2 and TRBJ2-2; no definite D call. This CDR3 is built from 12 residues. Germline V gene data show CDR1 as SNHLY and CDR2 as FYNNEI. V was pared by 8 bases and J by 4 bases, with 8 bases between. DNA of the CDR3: TGTGCCAGCCGCTATCTCACCGGGGAGCTGTTTTTT. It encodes CASRYLTGELFF.

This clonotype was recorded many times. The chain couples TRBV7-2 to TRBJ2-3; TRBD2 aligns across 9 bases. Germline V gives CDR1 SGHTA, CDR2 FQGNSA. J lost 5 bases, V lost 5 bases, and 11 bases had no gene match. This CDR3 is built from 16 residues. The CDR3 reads CASSQNPSGDVDTQYF. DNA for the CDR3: TGTGCCAGCAGCCAAAATCCTAGCGGGGATGTAGATACGCAGTATTTT.

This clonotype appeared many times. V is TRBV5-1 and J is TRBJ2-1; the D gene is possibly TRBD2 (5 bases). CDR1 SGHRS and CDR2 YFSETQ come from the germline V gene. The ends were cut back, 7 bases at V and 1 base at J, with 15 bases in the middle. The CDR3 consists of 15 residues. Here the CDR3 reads CASGIREPSYNEQFF. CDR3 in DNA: TGCGCCAGCGGTATCCGGGAACCTTCCTACAATGAGCAGTTCTTC.

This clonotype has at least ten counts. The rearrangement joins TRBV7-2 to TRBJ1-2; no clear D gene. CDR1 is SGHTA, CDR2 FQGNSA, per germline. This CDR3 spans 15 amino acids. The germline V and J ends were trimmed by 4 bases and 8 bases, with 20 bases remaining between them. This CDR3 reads CASSSVSRTSEGYTF. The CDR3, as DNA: TGTGCCAGCAGCTCAGTTTCCAGGACGTCGGAGGGCTACACCTTC.

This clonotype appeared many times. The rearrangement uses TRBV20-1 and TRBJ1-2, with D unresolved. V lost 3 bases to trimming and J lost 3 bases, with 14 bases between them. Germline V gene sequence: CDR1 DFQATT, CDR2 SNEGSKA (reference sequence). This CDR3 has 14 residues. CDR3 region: CSASFRGLDYGYTF. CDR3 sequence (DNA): TGCAGTGCTAGCTTTCGCGGGCTCGACTATGGCTACACCTTC.

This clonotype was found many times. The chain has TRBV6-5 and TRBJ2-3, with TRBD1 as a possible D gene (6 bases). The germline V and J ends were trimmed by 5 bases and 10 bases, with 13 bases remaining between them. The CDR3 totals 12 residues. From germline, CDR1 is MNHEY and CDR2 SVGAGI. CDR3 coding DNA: TGTGCCAGCAGTCCCATCCAGGGGTCGCAGTATTTT. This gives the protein CASSPIQGSQYF.

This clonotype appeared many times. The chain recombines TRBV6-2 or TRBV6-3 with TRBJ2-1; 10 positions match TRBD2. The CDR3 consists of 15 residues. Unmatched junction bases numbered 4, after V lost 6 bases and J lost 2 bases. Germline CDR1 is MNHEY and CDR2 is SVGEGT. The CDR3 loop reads CASRASGGTYNEQFF. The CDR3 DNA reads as TGTGCCAGCAGGGCTAGCGGGGGCACCTACAATGAGCAGTTCTTC.

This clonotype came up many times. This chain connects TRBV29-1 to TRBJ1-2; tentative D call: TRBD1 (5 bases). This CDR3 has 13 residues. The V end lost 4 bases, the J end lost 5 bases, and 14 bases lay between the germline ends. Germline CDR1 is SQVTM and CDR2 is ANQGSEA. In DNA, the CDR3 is TGCAGCGTTGTCAGGGAACCGGGGTATGGCTACACCTTC. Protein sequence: CSVVREPGYGYTF.

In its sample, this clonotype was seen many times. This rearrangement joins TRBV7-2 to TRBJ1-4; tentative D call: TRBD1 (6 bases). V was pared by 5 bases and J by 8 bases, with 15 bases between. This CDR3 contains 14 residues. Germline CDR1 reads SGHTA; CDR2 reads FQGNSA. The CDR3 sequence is CASSQGRADEKLFF. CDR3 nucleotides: TGTGCCAGCAGCCAGGGGAGGGCGGACGAAAAACTGTTTTTT.